These T cell receptor beta chains were read from a single sample in a study of cytomegalovirus exposure and HLA in healthy donors. Libraries were prepared by immunoSEQ multiplex PCR; TCRdb keeps only in-frame clonotypes and omits some of them. The sample has some 150,000 clones; approximately 80% are singletons. Sequenced material: PBMCs. Receptors were obtained from a man aged 35 to 55 in good health and CMV-seropositive. Each CDR3 is given with its conserved first and last residue. The order of the fields is J gene, V gene, D gene, clone size, CDR3 protein, CDR3 DNA. D genes are given only for firm matches. Size is stated for part of the rows, as once, few or many counts, or as a class when the clone is expanded.

J: TRBJ1-4; V: TRBV7-2; D: .; size: .; CDR3: CASSRAGGGGEKLFF; DNA: TGTGCCAGCAGCCGGGCGGGAGGGGGTGGGGAAAAACTGTTTTTT
J: TRBJ2-5; V: TRBV7-7; D: TRBD2; size: few; CDR3: CASSQREYQETQYF; DNA: TGTGCTAGCAGCCAGCGGGAGTACCAAGAGACCCAGTACTTC
J: TRBJ2-7; V: TRBV7-9; D: TRBD1; size: .; CDR3: CASSLQDRGVPYEQYF; DNA: TGTGCCAGCAGTCTACAGGACAGGGGGGTCCCCTACGAGCAGTACTTC
J: TRBJ2-5; V: TRBV6-1; D: .; size: few; CDR3: CASSVTGLQETQYF; DNA: TGTGCCAGCAGTGTAACGGGTCTGCAAGAGACCCAGTACTTC
J: TRBJ2-7; V: TRBV2; D: .; size: .; CDR3: CASSDGASAYEQYF; DNA: TGTGCCAGCAGTGATGGCGCTAGCGCCTACGAGCAGTACTTC
J: TRBJ2-1; V: TRBV5-4; D: TRBD1; size: .; CDR3: CASSLGTGCEQFF; DNA: TGTGCCAGCAGCTTGGGGACAGGCTGTGAGCAGTTCTTC
J: TRBJ2-7; V: TRBV6-5; D: .; size: .; CDR3: CASSYSNQGSYEQYF; DNA: TGTGCCAGCAGTTACTCGAACCAGGGGTCCTACGAGCAGTACTTC
J: TRBJ1-1; V: TRBV29-1; D: TRBD1; size: few; CDR3: CSVLDRGGAEAFF; DNA: TGCAGCGTCCTGGACAGGGGTGGGGCTGAAGCTTTCTTT
J: TRBJ1-5; V: TRBV13; D: .; size: .; CDR3: CASSSGNQPQHF; DNA: TGTGCCAGCAGCTCGGGCAATCAGCCCCAGCATTTT
J: TRBJ2-3; V: TRBV29-1; D: TRBD2; size: few; CDR3: CSASPGLAGGDTQYF; DNA: TGCAGCGCCTCGCCGGGACTAGCGGGAGGGGATACGCAGTATTTT
J: TRBJ1-1; V: TRBV7-9; D: .; size: .; CDR3: CSSRKGGTEAFF; DNA: TGTTCCAGCAGAAAGGGGGGGACTGAAGCTTTCTTT
J: TRBJ1-2; V: TRBV4-1; D: TRBD1; size: .; CDR3: CASSQGGQANYGYTF; DNA: TGCGCCAGCAGCCAGGGCGGACAGGCAAACTATGGCTACACCTTC
J: TRBJ1-2; V: TRBV18; D: TRBD1; size: .; CDR3: CASSATGDSNYGYTF; DNA: TGTGCCAGCTCAGCCACAGGGGACTCTAACTATGGCTACACCTTC
J: TRBJ2-7; V: TRBV7-2; D: TRBD2; size: .; CDR3: CASSLLAGDDEQYF; DNA: TGTGCCAGCAGCTTACTAGCGGGAGACGACGAGCAGTACTTC
J: TRBJ1-1; V: TRBV30; D: .; size: .; CDR3: CAWSVWLNTEAFF; DNA: TGTGCCTGGAGTGTATGGCTGAACACTGAAGCTTTCTTT
J: TRBJ1-1; V: TRBV6-5; D: .; size: few; CDR3: CASRAPAGVNTEAFF; DNA: TGTGCCAGCAGAGCCCCCGCAGGGGTGAACACTGAAGCTTTCTTT
J: TRBJ2-1; V: TRBV2; D: .; size: .; CDR3: CASFNFDAGKFF; DNA: TGTGCCAGCTTCAATTTTGATGCAGGAAAGTTCTTC
J: TRBJ1-6; V: TRBV9; D: TRBD1; size: .; CDR3: CASSVGQGKNSPLHF; DNA: TGTGCCAGCAGCGTAGGACAGGGAAAAAATTCACCCCTCCACTTT
J: TRBJ2-7; V: TRBV11-3; D: .; size: .; CDR3: CASSLERRGEQYF; DNA: TGTGCCAGCAGCTTAGAAAGAAGGGGCGAGCAGTACTTC
J: TRBJ1-4; V: TRBV6-5; D: TRBD1; size: .; CDR3: CASSYGQGYEKLFF; DNA: TGTGCCAGCAGTTACGGACAGGGGTATGAAAAACTGTTTTTT
J: TRBJ2-7; V: TRBV5-1; D: TRBD1; size: .; CDR3: CASSLGDRPYEQYF; DNA: TGCGCCAGCAGCTTGGGGGACAGACCCTACGAGCAGTACTTC
J: TRBJ2-7; V: TRBV7-6; D: TRBD1; size: .; CDR3: CASSPSSGTAYEQYF; DNA: TGTGCCAGCAGCCCCTCATCCGGGACAGCCTACGAGCAGTACTTC
J: TRBJ2-1; V: TRBV13; D: TRBD2; size: .; CDR3: CASSLGLAGVYNEQFF; DNA: TGTGCCAGCAGCTTAGGACTAGCGGGGGTTTACAATGAGCAGTTCTTC
J: TRBJ1-2; V: TRBV13; D: .; size: .; CDR3: CASSFTSNYGYTF; DNA: TGTGCCAGCAGCTTCACTTCTAACTATGGCTACACCTTC
J: TRBJ1-4; V: TRBV6-5; D: .; size: few; CDR3: CASSHRDSGSEKLFF; DNA: TGTGCCAGCAGTCACCGGGACTCTGGGTCAGAAAAACTGTTTTTT
J: TRBJ1-5; V: TRBV19; D: .; size: .; CDR3: CASSQGRAGNQPQHF; DNA: TGTGCCAGTAGCCAAGGACGAGCAGGGAACCAGCCCCAGCATTTT
J: TRBJ2-2; V: TRBV2; D: .; size: .; CDR3: CASSRASDTGELFF; DNA: TGTGCCAGCTCCCGGGCTAGCGACACCGGGGAGCTGTTTTTT
J: TRBJ1-2; V: TRBV7-8; D: .; size: .; CDR3: CASSLGGAGYTF; DNA: TGTGCCAGCAGCTTAGGCGGTGCCGGCTACACCTTC
J: TRBJ1-2; V: TRBV29-1; D: .; size: .; CDR3: CSERQANYGYTF; DNA: TGCAGCGAGCGACAGGCCAACTATGGCTACACCTTC
J: TRBJ2-1; V: TRBV4-3; D: .; size: .; CDR3: CASSQDSLPNEQFF; DNA: TGCGCCAGCAGCCAAGATAGCCTACCCAATGAGCAGTTCTTC
J: TRBJ1-4; V: TRBV11-1; D: .; size: few; CDR3: CASSLGAQAFDETLFF; DNA: TGTGCCAGCAGCTTAGGAGCCCAGGCGTTTGATGAAACACTGTTTTTT
J: TRBJ2-3; V: TRBV10-2; D: TRBD2; size: .; CDR3: CASRGLAGGNTQYF; DNA: TGCGCCAGCAGGGGACTAGCGGGTGGGAATACGCAGTATTTT
J: TRBJ1-6; V: TRBV10-3; D: .; size: .; CDR3: CAIRLLDSDNSPLHF; DNA: TGTGCCATCAGGCTTCTAGACAGTGATAATTCACCCCTCCACTTT
J: TRBJ2-7; V: TRBV10-3; D: .; size: .; CDR3: CAIRGTDLWDEQYF; DNA: TGTGCCATCAGGGGGACTGACCTTTGGGACGAGCAGTACTTC
J: TRBJ1-1; V: TRBV9; D: TRBD1; size: .; CDR3: CASSVGQGTEAFF; DNA: TGTGCCAGCAGCGTAGGACAGGGTACTGAAGCTTTCTTT
J: TRBJ2-7; V: TRBV9; D: TRBD1; size: .; CDR3: CASSAGTGDQSYEQYF; DNA: TGTGCCAGCAGCGCAGGGACAGGCGACCAATCCTACGAGCAGTACTTC
J: TRBJ2-5; V: TRBV5-6; D: TRBD1; size: few; CDR3: CASSLAGQGADETQYF; DNA: TGTGCCAGCAGCTTGGCCGGGCAGGGGGCGGACGAGACCCAGTACTTC
J: TRBJ2-5; V: TRBV4-2; D: TRBD2; size: few; CDR3: CASSASLGGAAETQYF; DNA: TGTGCCAGCAGCGCCTCCCTCGGGGGGGCGGCGGAGACCCAGTACTTC
J: TRBJ1-2; V: TRBV6-9; D: TRBD1; size: .; CDR3: CASSYSRQGNVIANTF; DNA: TGTGCCAGCAGTTATTCGCGACAGGGAAACGTAATCGCCAACACCTTC
J: TRBJ2-1; V: TRBV27; D: TRBD2; size: .; CDR3: CASSPSGSSYNEQFF; DNA: TGTGCCAGCAGTCCTAGCGGTAGCTCCTACAATGAGCAGTTCTTC
J: TRBJ1-2; V: TRBV4-3; D: .; size: .; CDR3: CASSQGLGPANYGYTF; DNA: TGCGCCAGCAGCCAAGGTCTGGGGCCGGCAAACTATGGCTACACCTTC
J: TRBJ2-3; V: TRBV5-4; D: .; size: .; CDR3: CASSLTGGLLSTDTQYF; DNA: TGTGCCAGCAGCTTGACTGGCGGGCTCCTTAGCACAGATACGCAGTATTTT
J: TRBJ1-5; V: TRBV5-1; D: .; size: once; CDR3: CASSPQGSNQPQHF; DNA: TGCGCCAGCAGCCCTCAGGGCAGCAATCAGCCCCAGCATTTT
J: TRBJ1-2; V: TRBV7-2; D: .; size: .; CDR3: CASSNSGPQGTNYGYTF; DNA: TGTGCCAGCAGCAACAGCGGCCCTCAGGGGACTAACTATGGCTACACCTTC
J: TRBJ2-7; V: TRBV5-6; D: TRBD2; size: .; CDR3: CASRAGLAEISYEQYF; DNA: TGTGCCAGCAGGGCGGGACTAGCGGAGATATCCTACGAGCAGTACTTC
J: TRBJ2-5; V: TRBV2; D: .; size: .; CDR3: CASSADSRQETQYF; DNA: TGTGCCAGCAGCGCCGACAGTAGACAAGAGACCCAGTACTTC
J: TRBJ2-7; V: TRBV6-1; D: TRBD2; size: .; CDR3: CASTPGLAIDEQYF; DNA: TGTGCCAGCACCCCGGGACTAGCGATCGACGAGCAGTACTTC
J: TRBJ2-1; V: TRBV19; D: TRBD2; size: .; CDR3: CATGTRTDEQFF; DNA: TGTGCCACCGGGACTAGAACAGATGAGCAGTTCTTC
J: TRBJ1-4; V: TRBV19; D: .; size: .; CDR3: CASTPLGGIINEKLFF; DNA: TGTGCCAGTACCCCTCTTGGGGGGATAATTAATGAAAAACTGTTTTTT
J: TRBJ2-7; V: TRBV10-3; D: .; size: once; CDR3: CAIGGGLNHEQYF; DNA: TGTGCCATTGGGGGGGGGCTGAATCACGAGCAGTACTTC
J: TRBJ1-4; V: TRBV11-3; D: .; size: few; CDR3: CASSLRRSEKLFF; DNA: TGTGCCAGCAGCTTGAGGCGGAGCGAAAAACTGTTTTTT
J: TRBJ2-3; V: TRBV9; D: TRBD1; size: .; CDR3: CASSVPPTGGWDTQYF; DNA: TGTGCCAGCAGCGTCCCTCCGACAGGGGGCTGGGATACGCAGTATTTT
J: TRBJ2-7; V: TRBV14; D: TRBD1; size: .; CDR3: CASSPTGWAYEQYF; DNA: TGTGCCAGCAGCCCGACAGGGTGGGCCTACGAGCAGTACTTC
J: TRBJ1-6; V: TRBV19; D: .; size: .; CDR3: CASRLQGNNSPLHF; DNA: TGTGCCAGTAGACTTCAGGGGAATAATTCACCCCTCCACTTT
J: TRBJ2-7; V: TRBV27; D: TRBD1; size: once; CDR3: CASRLQGLSEQYF; DNA: TGTGCCAGCAGGTTACAGGGGTTGAGCGAGCAGTACTTC
J: TRBJ1-6; V: TRBV4-1; D: TRBD1; size: .; CDR3: CASSHGQGQDSPLHF; DNA: TGCGCCAGCAGCCACGGACAGGGGCAGGATTCACCCCTCCACTTT
J: TRBJ1-5; V: TRBV18; D: .; size: .; CDR3: CASSPLDIESGQPQHF; DNA: TGTGCCAGCTCACCATTGGACATCGAATCCGGTCAGCCCCAGCATTTT